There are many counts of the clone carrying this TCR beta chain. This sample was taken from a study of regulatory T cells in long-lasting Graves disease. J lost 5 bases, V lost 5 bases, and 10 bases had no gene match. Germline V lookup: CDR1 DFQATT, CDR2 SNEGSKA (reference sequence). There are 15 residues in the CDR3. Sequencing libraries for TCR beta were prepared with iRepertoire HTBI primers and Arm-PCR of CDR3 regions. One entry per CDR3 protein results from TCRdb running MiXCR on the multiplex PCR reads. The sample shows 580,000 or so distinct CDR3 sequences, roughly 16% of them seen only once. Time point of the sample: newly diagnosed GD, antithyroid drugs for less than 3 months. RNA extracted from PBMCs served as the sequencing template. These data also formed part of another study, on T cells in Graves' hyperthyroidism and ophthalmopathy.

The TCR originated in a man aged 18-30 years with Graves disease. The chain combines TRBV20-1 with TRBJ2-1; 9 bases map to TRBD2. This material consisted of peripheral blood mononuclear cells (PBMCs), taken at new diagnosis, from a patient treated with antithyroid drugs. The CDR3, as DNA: TGCAGTGCTGAGCTAGCGGGGCGGCGCCACAATGAGCAGTTCTTC. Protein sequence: CSAELAGRRHNEQFF.